This T cell receptor beta chain was captured by sequencing in a study of T cell responses to AZD1222 COVID-19 vaccine. Produced via immunoSEQ multiplex PCR; TCRdb's table is partial and in-frame only. The sample records 150,000 to 250,000 clones, 80% to 95% being singletons. Second doses that came at about 4 or about 12 weeks were put together. For this clone: The antigen remains undetermined.

Overall study findings and caveats: CD4 TCRs covered the whole spike, strongest at regions 160-218 and 743-854.

Trimming took 0 bases from V and 7 from J, leaving 17 bases between them. Germline lookup yields CDR1 SGHRS and CDR2 YFSETQ. This CDR3 has 17 amino acids. This receptor was taken from an adult who received the AZD1222 COVID-19 vaccine. The chain carries TRBV5-1 and TRBJ1-6; D gene uncertain. The input for sequencing was peripheral blood, taken 28 days after the second AZD1222 dose. CDR3 loop: CASSLVFGSWGNSPLHF. CDR3 DNA: TGCGCCAGCAGCTTGGTTTTTGGTAGTTGGGGAAATTCACCCCTCCACTTT.